This is a list of T cell receptor beta chains from one sample in a study of cytomegalovirus exposure and HLA in healthy donors. Only in-frame clones appear in the TCRdb table, and some are missing; sequencing was by immunoSEQ multiplex PCR. The sample has about 130,000 clones, approximately 80% seen once. The sequenced sample was PBMCs. The receptors derive from a woman aged 40 to 50 in good health and CMV-seronegative. The CDR3 runs from the conserved cysteine through the conserved F or W. Each record gives: D gene, CDR3 length, J gene, V gene, clone size, CDR3 DNA, CDR3 protein. The D gene is left open where the match is weak. Not all rows give a size; the values are once, few, many and, for expanded clones, a class.

D gene: .
CDR3 length: 13
J gene: TRBJ1-1
V gene: TRBV9
clone size: .
CDR3 DNA: TGTGCCAGCAGCTACGGGGGGAGCACTGAAGCTTTCTTT
CDR3 protein: CASSYGGSTEAFF

D gene: .
CDR3 length: 13
J gene: TRBJ2-7
V gene: TRBV27
clone size: .
CDR3 DNA: TGTGCCAGCAGTCCCTTTCGGAGGTACGAGCAGTACTTC
CDR3 protein: CASSPFRRYEQYF

D gene: .
CDR3 length: 15
J gene: TRBJ2-5
V gene: TRBV7-2
clone size: .
CDR3 DNA: TGTGCCAGCAGCCCACAGGGTAGGAAGCAAGAGACCCAGTACTTC
CDR3 protein: CASSPQGRKQETQYF

D gene: .
CDR3 length: 15
J gene: TRBJ2-1
V gene: TRBV7-9
clone size: .
CDR3 DNA: TGTGCCAGCAGCTTAGGAAAGGCCCAGGGCAATGAGCAGTTCTTC
CDR3 protein: CASSLGKAQGNEQFF

D gene: .
CDR3 length: 15
J gene: TRBJ2-6
V gene: TRBV19
clone size: .
CDR3 DNA: TGTGCCAGTAGTACTCAGGGGTCTGGGGCCAACGTCCTGACTTTC
CDR3 protein: CASSTQGSGANVLTF

D gene: TRBD2
CDR3 length: 17
J gene: TRBJ2-1
V gene: TRBV6-1
clone size: .
CDR3 DNA: TGTGCCAGCAGTGGATCATTGCTAGCGGGGGGGCCCAATGAGCAGTTCTTC
CDR3 protein: CASSGSLLAGGPNEQFF

D gene: TRBD1
CDR3 length: 15
J gene: TRBJ2-5
V gene: TRBV5-1
clone size: .
CDR3 DNA: TGCGCCAGCAGCGGATCCGGGACAGGTGGAGAGACCCAGTACTTC
CDR3 protein: CASSGSGTGGETQYF

D gene: TRBD1
CDR3 length: 14
J gene: TRBJ1-2
V gene: TRBV7-9
clone size: .
CDR3 DNA: TGTGCCAGCAGCTCCAAGGCAGGGGGCTATGGCTACACCTTC
CDR3 protein: CASSSKAGGYGYTF

D gene: .
CDR3 length: 15
J gene: TRBJ1-6
V gene: TRBV5-1
clone size: few
CDR3 DNA: TGCGCCAGCAGCTTAGGGGCGGGGGATAATTCACCCCTCCACTTT
CDR3 protein: CASSLGAGDNSPLHF

D gene: TRBD1
CDR3 length: 15
J gene: TRBJ2-7
V gene: TRBV2
clone size: .
CDR3 DNA: TGTGCCAGCAGTGGTGGACAGGGAAAGACCTACGAGCAGTACTTC
CDR3 protein: CASSGGQGKTYEQYF

D gene: TRBD2
CDR3 length: 15
J gene: TRBJ2-7
V gene: TRBV29-1
clone size: .
CDR3 DNA: TGCAGCGTTGAACGTCTCAGCGGGGCTCCCTACGAGCAGTACTTC
CDR3 protein: CSVERLSGAPYEQYF

D gene: .
CDR3 length: 12
J gene: TRBJ1-1
V gene: TRBV10-3
clone size: .
CDR3 DNA: TGTGCCATCAGTAGTTACGGACATGAGGCTTTCTTT
CDR3 protein: CAISSYGHEAFF

D gene: .
CDR3 length: 14
J gene: TRBJ2-7
V gene: TRBV5-6
clone size: .
CDR3 DNA: TGTGCCAGCAGCTTGGGCCAGGCACACTACGAGCAGTACTTC
CDR3 protein: CASSLGQAHYEQYF

D gene: .
CDR3 length: 16
J gene: TRBJ2-2
V gene: TRBV6-5
clone size: .
CDR3 DNA: TGTGCCAGCAGTTACTCGAAACGGGGAGGATCCGGGGAGCTGTTTTTT
CDR3 protein: CASSYSKRGGSGELFF

D gene: .
CDR3 length: 14
J gene: TRBJ1-5
V gene: TRBV6-1
clone size: .
CDR3 DNA: TGTGCCAGCAGTGAGACGGGTAGCAATCAGCCCCAGCATTTT
CDR3 protein: CASSETGSNQPQHF

D gene: .
CDR3 length: 15
J gene: TRBJ2-5
V gene: TRBV5-1
clone size: .
CDR3 DNA: TGCGCCAGCGATTTAATTGGGGGCGACCAAGAGACCCAGTACTTC
CDR3 protein: CASDLIGGDQETQYF

D gene: .
CDR3 length: 15
J gene: TRBJ2-7
V gene: TRBV10-3
clone size: .
CDR3 DNA: TGTGCCATCAGTGAGCAACAGGGCCGACTCAGCGAGCAGTACTTC
CDR3 protein: CAISEQQGRLSEQYF

D gene: .
CDR3 length: 14
J gene: TRBJ2-7
V gene: TRBV6-5
clone size: once
CDR3 DNA: TGTGCCAGCAGCCCCCTCCGACACTCCTACGAGCAGTACTTC
CDR3 protein: CASSPLRHSYEQYF

D gene: .
CDR3 length: 14
J gene: TRBJ2-3
V gene: TRBV29-1
clone size: .
CDR3 DNA: TGCAGCGTTGTGACGGGGGAAGGCACAGATACGCAGTATTTT
CDR3 protein: CSVVTGEGTDTQYF

D gene: TRBD1
CDR3 length: 15
J gene: TRBJ2-3
V gene: TRBV30
clone size: .
CDR3 DNA: TGTGCCTGGAGTGTGGGGACAGGGGGCGCAGATACGCAGTATTTT
CDR3 protein: CAWSVGTGGADTQYF

D gene: .
CDR3 length: 13
J gene: TRBJ2-2
V gene: TRBV7-2
clone size: .
CDR3 DNA: TGTGCCAGCAGCCTTGTAAATGCGTGGGAGCTGTTTTTT
CDR3 protein: CASSLVNAWELFF

D gene: .
CDR3 length: 18
J gene: TRBJ1-3
V gene: TRBV28
clone size: .
CDR3 DNA: TGTGCCAGCAGTACCCCACCCGCTGGGAGGCGGCACGGAAACACCATATATTTT
CDR3 protein: CASSTPPAGRRHGNTIYF

D gene: .
CDR3 length: 14
J gene: TRBJ1-2
V gene: TRBV5-1
clone size: few
CDR3 DNA: TGCGCCAGCAGCGAGGCCTTAGGGGAGGATGGCTACACCTTC
CDR3 protein: CASSEALGEDGYTF

D gene: TRBD1
CDR3 length: 14
J gene: TRBJ2-7
V gene: TRBV5-4
clone size: .
CDR3 DNA: TGTGCCAGCAGCCCGGACAGGGCCTCCTACGAGCAGTACTTC
CDR3 protein: CASSPDRASYEQYF

D gene: TRBD2
CDR3 length: 16
J gene: TRBJ2-2
V gene: TRBV7-3
clone size: .
CDR3 DNA: TGTGCCAGCAGCTCCCCTCTAGCGGGGGTGACCGGGGAGCTGTTTTTT
CDR3 protein: CASSSPLAGVTGELFF

D gene: TRBD2
CDR3 length: 16
J gene: TRBJ2-7
V gene: TRBV28
clone size: .
CDR3 DNA: TGTGCCAGCAGTGGGACTAGCGGGGGGAACTCCTACGAGCAGTACTTC
CDR3 protein: CASSGTSGGNSYEQYF

D gene: .
CDR3 length: 15
J gene: TRBJ2-7
V gene: TRBV11-3
clone size: few
CDR3 DNA: TGTGCCAGCAGCTTAATGTCAGGACAGAACTACGAGCAGTACTTC
CDR3 protein: CASSLMSGQNYEQYF

D gene: .
CDR3 length: 15
J gene: TRBJ2-3
V gene: TRBV19
clone size: .
CDR3 DNA: TGTGCCAGTAGTATAGCGGGACATGCCACAGATACGCAGTATTTT
CDR3 protein: CASSIAGHATDTQYF

D gene: .
CDR3 length: 13
J gene: TRBJ2-7
V gene: TRBV28
clone size: .
CDR3 DNA: TGTGCCAGCAGTGGAACTAACAACTACGAGCAGTACTTC
CDR3 protein: CASSGTNNYEQYF

D gene: TRBD2
CDR3 length: 14
J gene: TRBJ2-3
V gene: TRBV28
clone size: .
CDR3 DNA: TGTGCCACCGTAGCGGGAGACTTGACAGATACGCAGTATTTT
CDR3 protein: CATVAGDLTDTQYF

D gene: .
CDR3 length: 15
J gene: TRBJ2-1
V gene: TRBV5-1
clone size: .
CDR3 DNA: TGCGCCAGCAGCTTGGGGGGCCCCACTTACAATGAGCAGTTCTTC
CDR3 protein: CASSLGGPTYNEQFF

D gene: .
CDR3 length: 14
J gene: TRBJ2-2
V gene: TRBV28
clone size: .
CDR3 DNA: TGTGCCACGACTGAGCACGCGAACACCGGGGAGCTGTTTTTT
CDR3 protein: CATTEHANTGELFF

D gene: .
CDR3 length: 13
J gene: TRBJ1-6
V gene: TRBV30
clone size: .
CDR3 DNA: TGTGCCTGGAGAGACAAAAGGGGTTCACCCCTCCACTTT
CDR3 protein: CAWRDKRGSPLHF

D gene: .
CDR3 length: 14
J gene: TRBJ2-7
V gene: TRBV2
clone size: .
CDR3 DNA: TGTGCCAGCAGTGAAGCCCCCGGGGACTACGAGCAGTACTTC
CDR3 protein: CASSEAPGDYEQYF

D gene: .
CDR3 length: 14
J gene: TRBJ1-5
V gene: TRBV28
clone size: few
CDR3 DNA: TGTGCCAGCAGTTTGATGGGGGGTGGTCAGCCCCAGCATTTT
CDR3 protein: CASSLMGGGQPQHF